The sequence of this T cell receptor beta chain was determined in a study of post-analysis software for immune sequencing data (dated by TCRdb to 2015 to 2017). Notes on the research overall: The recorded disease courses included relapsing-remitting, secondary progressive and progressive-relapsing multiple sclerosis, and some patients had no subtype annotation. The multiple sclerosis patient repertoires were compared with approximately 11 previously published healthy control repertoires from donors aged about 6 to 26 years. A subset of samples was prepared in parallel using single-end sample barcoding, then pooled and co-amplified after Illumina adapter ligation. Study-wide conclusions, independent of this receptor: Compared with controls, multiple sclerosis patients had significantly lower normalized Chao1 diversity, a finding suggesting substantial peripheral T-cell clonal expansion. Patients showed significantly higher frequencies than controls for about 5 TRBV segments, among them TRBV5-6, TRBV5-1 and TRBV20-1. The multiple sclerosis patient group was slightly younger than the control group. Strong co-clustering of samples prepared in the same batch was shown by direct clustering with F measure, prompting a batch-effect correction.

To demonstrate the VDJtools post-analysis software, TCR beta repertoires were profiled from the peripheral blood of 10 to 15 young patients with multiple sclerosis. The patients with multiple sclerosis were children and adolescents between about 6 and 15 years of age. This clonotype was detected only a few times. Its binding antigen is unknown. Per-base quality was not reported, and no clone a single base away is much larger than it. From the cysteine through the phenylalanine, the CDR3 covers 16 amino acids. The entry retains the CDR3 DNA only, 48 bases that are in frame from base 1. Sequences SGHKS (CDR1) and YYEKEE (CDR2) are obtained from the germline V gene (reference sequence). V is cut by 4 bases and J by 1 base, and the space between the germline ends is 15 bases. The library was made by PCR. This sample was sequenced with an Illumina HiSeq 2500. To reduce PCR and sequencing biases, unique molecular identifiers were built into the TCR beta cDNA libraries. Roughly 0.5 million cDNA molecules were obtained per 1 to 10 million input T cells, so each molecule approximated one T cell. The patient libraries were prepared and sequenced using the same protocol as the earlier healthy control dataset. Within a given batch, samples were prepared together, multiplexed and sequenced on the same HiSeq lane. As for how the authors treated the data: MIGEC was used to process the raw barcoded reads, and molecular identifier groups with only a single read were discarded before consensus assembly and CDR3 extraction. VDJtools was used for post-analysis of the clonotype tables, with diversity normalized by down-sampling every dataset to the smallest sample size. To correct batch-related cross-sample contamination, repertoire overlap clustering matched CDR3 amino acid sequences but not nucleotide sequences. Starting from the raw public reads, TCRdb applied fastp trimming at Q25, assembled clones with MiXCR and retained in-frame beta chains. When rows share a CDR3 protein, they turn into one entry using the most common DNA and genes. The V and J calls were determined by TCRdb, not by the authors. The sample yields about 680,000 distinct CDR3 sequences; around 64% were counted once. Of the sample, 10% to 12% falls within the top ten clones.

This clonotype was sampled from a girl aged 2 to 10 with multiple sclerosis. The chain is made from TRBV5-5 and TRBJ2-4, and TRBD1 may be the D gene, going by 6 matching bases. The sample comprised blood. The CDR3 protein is CASSVQGGVAKNIQYF. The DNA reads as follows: TGTGCCAGCAGCGTACAGGGCGGAGTGGCCAAAAACATTCAGTACTTC.